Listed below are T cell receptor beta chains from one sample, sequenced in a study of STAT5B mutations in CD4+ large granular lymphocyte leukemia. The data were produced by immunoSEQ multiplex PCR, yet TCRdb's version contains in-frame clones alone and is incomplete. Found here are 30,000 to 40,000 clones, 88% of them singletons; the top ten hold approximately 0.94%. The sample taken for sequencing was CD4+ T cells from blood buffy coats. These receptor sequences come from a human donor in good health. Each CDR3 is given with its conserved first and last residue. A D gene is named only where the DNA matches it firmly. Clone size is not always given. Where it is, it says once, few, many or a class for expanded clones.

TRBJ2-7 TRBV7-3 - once TGTGCCAGCAGCTCCCCGCCAGGGTCTGCGCAGTACTTC CASSSPPGSAQYF
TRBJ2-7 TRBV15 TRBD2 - TGTGCCACCAGCAGAGGGGAGGGCTACGAGCAGTACTTC CATSRGEGYEQYF
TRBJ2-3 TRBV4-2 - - TGTGCCAGCAGCCAAGATAGAGGACTACCGGATACGCAGTATTTT CASSQDRGLPDTQYF
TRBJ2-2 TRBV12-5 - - TGTGCTAGTGGTTCCCCTAATACCGGGGAGCTGTTTTTT CASGSPNTGELFF
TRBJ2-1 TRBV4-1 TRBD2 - TGCGCCAGCAGCCCACGCCCCGTTGCGGGAGTGCGCTACAATGAGCAGTTCTTC CASSPRPVAGVRYNEQFF
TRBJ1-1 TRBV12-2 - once TGTGCAAGTCCCCTAACAGGGGCTGAAGCTTTCTTT CASPLTGAEAFF
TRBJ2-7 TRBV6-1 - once TGTGCCAGCATGGGGGACGGGGGATATAACTACGAGCAGTACTTC CASMGDGGYNYEQYF
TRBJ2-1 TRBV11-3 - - TGTGCCAGCAGCTTAGCCACCGAGCGTGAGCAGTTCTTC CASSLATEREQFF
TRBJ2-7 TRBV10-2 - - TGCGCCATCCCCACGGGGGGCACCTCCTACGAGCAGTACTTC CAIPTGGTSYEQYF
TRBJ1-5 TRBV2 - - TGTGCCAGCAGTGAATGGAGTCGCAATCAGCCCCAGCATTTT CASSEWSRNQPQHF
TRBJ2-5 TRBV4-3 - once TGCGCCAGCAGCCAAGATCGGGGCCAGAGGGAGACCCAGTACTTC CASSQDRGQRETQYF
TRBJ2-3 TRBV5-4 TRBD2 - TGTGCCAGCAGCAAGACTAGCGGGAACCCAGATACGCAGTATTTT CASSKTSGNPDTQYF
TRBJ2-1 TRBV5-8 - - TGTGCCAGCAGCTTGAAGCGCCCGAGCTCCTACAATGAGCAGTTCTTC CASSLKRPSSYNEQFF
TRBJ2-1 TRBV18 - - TGTGCCAGCTCACCTCAACCCGGGCAGTTCTTC CASSPQPGQFF
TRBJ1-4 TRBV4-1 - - TGCGCCAGCAGCCAAGCGTTGGGAGAAAAACTGTTTTTT CASSQALGEKLFF
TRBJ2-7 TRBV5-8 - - TGTGCCAGCAGCTTACTCGAAGTGTGGGATGAGCCAGGCGCCTACGAGCAGTACTTC CASSLLEVWDEPGAYEQYF
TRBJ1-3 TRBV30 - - TGTGCCTGGAGTGTAAACTGGGGCACTGGAAACACCATATATTTT CAWSVNWGTGNTIYF
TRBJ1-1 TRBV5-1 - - TGCGCCAGCAGCCACGGGACACCGGGCACTGAAGCTTTCTTT CASSHGTPGTEAFF
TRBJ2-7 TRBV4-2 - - TGTGCCAGCAGCCAAGATCAAGGGGGACTCTACAACGAGCAGTACTTC CASSQDQGGLYNEQYF
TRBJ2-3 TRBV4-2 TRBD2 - TGTGCCAGCAGCCAAGATTTGCGGGAGGCCACAGATACGCAGTATTTT CASSQDLREATDTQYF
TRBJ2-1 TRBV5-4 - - TGTGCCAGCAGCTCAGCTGGCTCAGCGTTCTTC CASSSAGSAFF
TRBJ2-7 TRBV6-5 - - TGTGCCAGCAGTTATATAAGGAAAGGCTCCTACGAGCAGTACTTC CASSYIRKGSYEQYF
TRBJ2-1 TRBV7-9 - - TGTGCCAGCAGTCAGCGGACCTTTTTCAGCGAGCAGTTCTTC CASSQRTFFSEQFF
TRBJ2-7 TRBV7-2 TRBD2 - TGTGCCAGCAGCGTCGATAGCGGGGGTTATAACGAGCAGTACTTC CASSVDSGGYNEQYF
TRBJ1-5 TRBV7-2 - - TGTGCCAGCAGCCAGGGACGGCCAGGTGGGCCCCAGCATTTT CASSQGRPGGPQHF
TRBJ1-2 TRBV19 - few TGTGCCAGTAGTATCTCCCCGGTAGGCTACACCTTC CASSISPVGYTF
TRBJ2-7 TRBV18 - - TGTGCCAGCCACTCCCCCCTCGGGGCGTCCTACGAGCAGTACTTC CASHSPLGASYEQYF
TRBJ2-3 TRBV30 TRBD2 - TGTGCCTGCGTGGGAGGGGGCACAGATACGCAGTATTTT CACVGGGTDTQYF
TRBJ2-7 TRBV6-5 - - TGTGCCAGCAGTTACGGTGGGACTTACGAGCAGTACTTC CASSYGGTYEQYF
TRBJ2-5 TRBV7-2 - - TGTGCCAGCAGCCCCTACCTCGGCGGGGTTCAAGAGACCCAGTACTTC CASSPYLGGVQETQYF
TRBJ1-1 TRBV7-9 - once TGTGCCAGCAGCCAAGACTCAGGGAACACTGAAGCTTTCTTT CASSQDSGNTEAFF
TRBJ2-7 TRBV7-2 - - TGTGCCAGCAGCCGGGGGACCGTTTCCTACGAGCAGTACTTC CASSRGTVSYEQYF
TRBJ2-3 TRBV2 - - TGTGCCAGCCAGGGCACCCCCCTATTTCTGTGGAACCGCACAGATACGCAGTATTTT CASQGTPLFLWNRTDTQYF
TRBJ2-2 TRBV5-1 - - TGCGCCACACAGGGATTCGAACCAACCGGGGAGCTGTTTTTT CATQGFEPTGELFF
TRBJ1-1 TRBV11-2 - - TGTGCCAGCAGCCTAGGGGGTGAAGCTTTCTTT CASSLGGEAFF
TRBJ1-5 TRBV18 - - TGTGCCAGCTCAGGGGTGGCGAGAAATAGCAATCAGCCCCAGCATTTT CASSGVARNSNQPQHF
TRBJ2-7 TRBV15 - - TGTGCCACCAGCAGAGACCGGGCCCCCTTAAGGGACGAGCAGTACTTC CATSRDRAPLRDEQYF
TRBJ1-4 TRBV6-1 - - TGTGCCAGCAGTGGCAGGGTCGGAGAGCGTCATGAAAAACTGTTTTTT CASSGRVGERHEKLFF
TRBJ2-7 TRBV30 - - TGTGCCTCCACAACTGGACTTTCCTCCTACGAGCAGTACTTC CASTTGLSSYEQYF
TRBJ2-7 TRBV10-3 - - TGTGCCACCGGAGGAACAGGGCCCTACGAGCAGTACTTC CATGGTGPYEQYF
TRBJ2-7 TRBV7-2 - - TGTGCCAGCAGCTTTTCTTATGGCAGGGGGGGATACGAGCAGTACTTC CASSFSYGRGGYEQYF
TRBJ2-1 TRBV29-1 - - TGCAGCGTTGTACGGGGCTACAATGAGCAGTTCTTC CSVVRGYNEQFF
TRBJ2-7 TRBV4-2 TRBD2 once TGTGCCAGCAGCCCCCCGCGGGGTAGCGGGAGTGCTTACGAGCAGTACTTC CASSPPRGSGSAYEQYF
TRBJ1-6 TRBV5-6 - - TGTGCCAGCAGCTGGGGCTGGCGGGACGGTTCACCCCTCCACTTT CASSWGWRDGSPLHF